This TCR beta chain came from a study of vaccination and CD4 T cells after COVID-19. CDR3 length: 14 residues. Trimming stripped 5 bases from V and 2 bases from J, with 12 bases between. Germline CDR1 reads SGHTA; CDR2 reads FQGNSA. The treatment was: 10-day PBMC culture with coronavirus spike peptide pools or control peptides (ViraFEST assay). ViraFEST sequenced TCRs after peptide-pool expansion of antigen-specific T cells. This clonotype was observed a handful of times. Its antigen is not known. Oncomine TCR Beta short-read sequencing was applied to DNA from cultured CD4+ T cells. Genomic DNA was drawn out of CD4+ T cells grown in culture. TCRdb itself ran the PCR reads through MiXCR, one entry per CDR3 protein. The data contain under 20,000 distinct CDR3 sequences, about 43% of them seen just once; the ten biggest clones take up 2.5% to 3.5%.

The TCR originated in a human donor who had recovered from COVID-19. The sequencing used CD4+ T cells from blood, cultured in vitro, collected after SARS-CoV-2 vaccination. This rearrangement joins TRBV7-2 to TRBJ1-2, with TRBD1 as a possible D gene (5 bases). As DNA, the CDR3 is TGTGCCAGCAGCCTGGGACTTATGAACTATGGCTACACCTTC. This gives the protein CASSLGLMNYGYTF. The full variable domain, completed using reference TRBV7-2 and TRBJ1-2, is GAGVSQSPSNKVTEKGKDVELRCDPISGHTALYWYRQSLGQGLEFLIYFQGNSAPDKSGLPSDRFSAERTGGSVSTLTIQRTQQEDSAVYLCASSLGLMNYGYTFGSGTRLTVV.